The rows below give T cell receptor beta chains drawn from one sample of a study of shared clonotypes between healthy human individuals. The protocol was immunoSEQ multiplex PCR, while the TCRdb copy is restricted to in-frame clones and leaves out a portion. The table shows roughly 2.1 million clones, with about 92% occurring only once. Sequencing used naive CD8+ T cells from PBMCs. All receptors derive from a man aged 18 to 30 in good health. Some clones in this sample may be carry-over from other donors' samples. CDR3s include the opening cysteine and the closing phenylalanine or tryptophan. The D gene is left open where the match is weak. The listing skips clone size in some rows; elsewhere it reads once, few, many or a size class.

V,size,D,J,DNA,CDR3
TRBV11-2,NA,NA,TRBJ2-4,TGTGCCAGCAGCTTCGGAAGGAGTGGGAAAAACATTCAGTACTTC,CASSFGRSGKNIQYF
TRBV4-1,NA,TRBD1,TRBJ2-7,TGCGCCAGCAGCCAACCGCCCGGGACAGGATTCTACGAGCAGTACTTC,CASSQPPGTGFYEQYF
TRBV29-1,NA,NA,TRBJ1-1,TGCAGCGTTGAAGGGACGATTGGCACTGAAGCTTTCTTT,CSVEGTIGTEAFF
TRBV7-9,NA,NA,TRBJ1-1,TGTGCCAGCAGTCCAGATAACACTGAAGCTTTCTTT,CASSPDNTEAFF
TRBV19,once,NA,TRBJ1-1,TGTGCCAGTAGTCAATTCCATATGAACACTGAAGCTTTCTTT,CASSQFHMNTEAFF
TRBV5-1,once,NA,TRBJ1-1,TGCGCCAGCACCCCCCTACCGGCCAAGAACACTGAAGCTTTCTTT,CASTPLPAKNTEAFF
TRBV13,NA,TRBD2,TRBJ2-7,TGTGCCAGCTCCTGGACTAGCGGAGATTACGAGCAGTACTTC,CASSWTSGDYEQYF
TRBV7-2,NA,TRBD2,TRBJ2-7,TGTGCCAGCAGCTTAGGCGGGAGTGGGTACGAGCAGTACTTC,CASSLGGSGYEQYF
TRBV5-5,NA,TRBD2,TRBJ2-7,TGTGCCAGCAGCACTATAAAGCTAGCGGGAGCCGGCGAGCAGTACTTC,CASSTIKLAGAGEQYF
TRBV7-9,NA,TRBD2,TRBJ2-5,TGTGCCAGCAGCCACAGACTAGCGGCCCAAGAGACCCAGTACTTC,CASSHRLAAQETQYF
TRBV5-8,NA,NA,TRBJ2-1,TGTGCCAGCAGCCACCGCCTCGGACGGGCCTACAATGAGCAGTTCTTC,CASSHRLGRAYNEQFF
TRBV11-2,NA,NA,TRBJ2-7,TGTGCCAGCAGCCCCCGGAACAGGGACTACGAGCAGTACTTC,CASSPRNRDYEQYF
TRBV4-1,few,NA,TRBJ1-5,TGCGCCAGCAGCCATGGCCCCGGGGGGTATAGCAATCAGCCCCAGCATTTT,CASSHGPGGYSNQPQHF
TRBV7-9,NA,TRBD2,TRBJ2-6,TGTGCCAGCAGCTTAGCGGGGGAGGGCCCCTCTGGGGCCAACGTCCTGACTTTC,CASSLAGEGPSGANVLTF